A single TCR beta chain is shown here with its context. The antigen remains undetermined. The data derive from a study of identical twins. Study observations and caveats: Diverse VJ usage suggested most zero-insertion clonotypes were not invariant T cells.

TCRdb called the 5' RACE reads again in MiXCR, with one record for every CDR3 protein. The sample has about 220,000 distinct CDR3 sequences, about 7.5% seen once. V lost 4 bases and J lost 6; bases outside the gene matches: 19. CDR1 is SGHRS, CDR2 YFSETQ, per germline. The CDR3 runs to 18 residues. These data were likewise used in another study, on yellow fever vaccine responses in identical twins.

Material: memory (CD45RO+) T cells sorted from blood. The clonotype originates from a woman aged 18 to 35 in good health. The genes are TRBV5-1 and TRBJ2-7, with 10 bases aligning to TRBD2. The CDR3 protein is CASSPSGSIPRGIGEQYF. CDR3 nucleotide sequence: TGCGCCAGCAGCCCTAGCGGGAGTATCCCACGAGGGATCGGCGAGCAGTACTTC.